This T cell receptor beta chain was sequenced in a study of blood T cell repertoires in COVID-19. Study background: Sources were T cells, B-cell-depleted T cells, or PBMCs; the material itself was cDNA or gDNA.

The CDR3 covers 13 residues. Looked up from germline, CDR1 is LNHDA and CDR2 is SQIVND (reference sequence). V lost 6 bases and J 5 bases, leaving 13 bases between the germline ends. Data came from immunoSEQ multiplex PCR; TCRdb stores just in-frame clones and leaves some out. The sample has about 120,000 clones; roughly 83% are singletons. The table lists this clone with a few counts. This sequence originates from a woman older than 75 with acute or convalescent COVID-19. The chain recombines TRBV19 with TRBJ1-1; unclear D gene. Specimen: peripheral blood. CDR3: CASSFNPGTEAFF. The CDR3 coding sequence is TGTGCCAGTAGCTTTAACCCGGGGACTGAAGCTTTCTTT.